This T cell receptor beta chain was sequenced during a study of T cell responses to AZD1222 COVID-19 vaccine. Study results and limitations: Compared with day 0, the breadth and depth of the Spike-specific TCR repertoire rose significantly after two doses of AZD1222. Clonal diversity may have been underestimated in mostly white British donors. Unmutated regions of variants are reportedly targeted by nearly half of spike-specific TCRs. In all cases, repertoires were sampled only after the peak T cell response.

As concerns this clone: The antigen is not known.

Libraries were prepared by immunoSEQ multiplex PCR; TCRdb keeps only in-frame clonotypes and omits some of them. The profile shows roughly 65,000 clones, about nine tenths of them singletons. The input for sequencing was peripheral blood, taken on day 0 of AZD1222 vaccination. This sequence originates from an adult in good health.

CDR3 protein: CASSPRGFAYTEAFF. The CDR3 DNA follows: TGTGCCAGCTCACCGAGGGGGTTCGCCTACACTGAAGCTTTCTTT. This chain connects TRBV18 to TRBJ1-1; perhaps TRBD1 as D (6 bases). The CDR3 totals 15 residues. Germline lookup yields CDR1 KGHSH and CDR2 LQKENI. The V end lost 3 bases, the J end lost 3 bases, and 14 bases lay between the germline ends.